A single sample is the source of the 17 T cell receptor beta chains below, sequenced in a study of blood T cell repertoires in COVID-19. Libraries were prepared by immunoSEQ multiplex PCR; TCRdb keeps only in-frame clonotypes and omits some of them. The profile shows roughly 200,000 clones, around 83% of them singletons. The specimen was peripheral blood. These receptors were collected from a human donor in a cohort sampled during active COVID-19.

This chain links TRBV6-5 with TRBJ2-7; 7 bases agree with TRBD2. Germline loops: CDR1 MNHEY, CDR2 SVGAGI. This CDR3 region has 12 residues. Germline trimming cut 10 bases from V and 2 bases from J; bases unmatched to any gene: 5. CDR3 DNA sequence: TGTGCCACCACCCGGGGGGCCTACGAGCAGTACTTC. It translates to CATTRGAYEQYF.

The genes are TRBV7-8 and TRBJ2-7; a weak D match, TRBD2 (6 bases). Trimming stripped 2 bases from V and 5 bases from J, with 16 bases between. The CDR3 contains 15 residues. Germline loops: CDR1 SGHVS, CDR2 FQNEAQ. CDR3: CASSLSSGGGHEQYF. The CDR3 nucleotides read TGTGCCAGCAGCTTAAGTTCTGGGGGAGGTCACGAGCAGTACTTC.

This sequence joins TRBV6-5 and TRBJ2-3, with a tentative D call TRBD2 (7 bases). The CDR3 totals 14 residues. From germline, CDR1 is MNHEY and CDR2 SVGAGI. Trimming shortened V by 4 bases and J by 1 base, and 9 bases separated the two germline ends. CDR3 region: CASSLGGRTDTQYF. The CDR3 nucleotides are TGTGCCAGCAGTTTGGGGGGGCGCACAGATACGCAGTATTTT.

The chain links TRBV6-6 to TRBJ1-2; D call uncertain. CDR3 length: 15 residues. Germline lookup yields CDR1 MNHNY and CDR2 SVGAGI (reference sequence). Trimming took 5 bases from V and 9 from J, leaving 22 bases between them. The DNA for the CDR3 is TGTGCCAGCAGTAACATCGAGGGAACCCGGGCACGCTACACCTTC. Encoded protein: CASSNIEGTRARYTF.

The V gene is TRBV4-3, the J gene TRBJ2-7, with D possibly TRBD1 on 5 matching bases. The V gene's germline CDR1 is LGHNA and CDR2 YSLEER. V was shortened by 3 bases and J by 0 bases, with 15 bases between the two germline ends. The CDR3 has 16 residues. The CDR3 spells CASSQTGQGDSYEQYF. The CDR3 DNA sequence: TGCGCCAGCAGCCAGACTGGGCAGGGCGACTCCTACGAGCAGTACTTC.

The table lists this clone with a few counts. The chain couples TRBV5-5 to TRBJ1-5; D not resolved. Trimming took off 0 bases at V and 2 bases at J, with 6 bases between the two ends. The V gene's germline CDR1 is SGHKS and CDR2 YYEKEE (reference sequence). This CDR3 contains 14 residues. This chain's CDR3 is CASSLVVGNQPQHF. CDR3 coding DNA: TGTGCCAGCAGCTTGGTTGTAGGCAATCAGCCCCAGCATTTT. Together with reference TRBV5-5 and TRBJ1-5, the CDR3 gives the full variable domain: DAGVTQSPTHLIKTRGQQVTLRCSPISGHKSVSWYQQVLGQGPQFIFQYYEKEERGRGNFPDRFSARQFPNYSSELNVNALLLGDSALYLCASSLVVGNQPQHFGDGTRLSIL.

The CDR3 reads CASSLLSSGRAGELFF. The CDR3 DNA follows: TGTGCCAGCAGTTTATTGTCTAGCGGGAGGGCCGGGGAGCTGTTTTTT. The V gene is TRBV27, the J gene TRBJ2-2; 12 nucleotides match TRBD2. There are 16 residues in the CDR3. The ends lost 1 base at V and 6 bases at J; junction bases unmatched: 3. Germline V gene lookup returns CDR1 MNHEY and CDR2 SMNVEV (reference sequence).

V usage is TRBV28 and J usage is TRBJ1-2; D unclear. Germline lookup yields CDR1 MDHEN and CDR2 SYDVKM. Trimming removed 2 bases at V and 3 bases at J, with 22 bases between. The CDR3 runs 18 residues. CDR3 DNA: TGTGCCAGCAGTTTAAGGAGGCTTACTAACAGCGCTTACTATGGCTACACCTTC. Translation: CASSLRRLTNSAYYGYTF.

The V and J genes are TRBV6-5 and TRBJ2-7, with TRBD2 identical over 9 bases. The CDR3 has 13 amino acids. V shed 7 bases and J 1 base; nucleotides not matched to a gene: 2. Germline CDR1 is MNHEY and CDR2 is SVGAGI. CDR3 DNA: TGTGCCAGCAAGCGGGAGGCTTCCTACGAGCAGTACTTC. This sequence encodes CASKREASYEQYF.

This chain links TRBV7-9 with TRBJ1-2; 9 bases agree with TRBD1. With 6 bases clipped from V and 7 bases from J, the junction kept 6 bases outside the gene matches. This CDR3 has 13 amino acids. Germline CDR1 reads SEHNR; CDR2 reads FQNEAQ (reference sequence). The CDR3 spells CASRKQGASGYTF. In DNA, the CDR3 is TGTGCCAGCAGGAAACAGGGGGCGTCTGGCTACACCTTC.

Written as DNA, the CDR3 is TGTGCCAGCAGCTTGGAAGGGGGCGGCTCTGGGGCCAACGTCCTGACTTTC. This encodes CASSLEGGGSGANVLTF. The rearrangement uses TRBV5-5 and TRBJ2-6; 7 bases align to TRBD1. The V and J ends lost 0 bases and 0 bases, in that order; junction bases with no gene match: 3. The CDR3 is 17 residues long. Germline V gene data show CDR1 as SGHKS and CDR2 as YYEKEE (reference sequence).

J is TRBJ1-1 and V is TRBV15; 10 bases align to TRBD1. CDR3 length: 15 amino acids. The germline V gene encodes CDR1 LNHNV and CDR2 YYDKDF (reference sequence). Trimming at V came to 3 bases and at J to 1 base, leaving 2 bases not matched to a gene. The CDR3: CATSRRDRGNTEAFF. CDR3 DNA: TGTGCCACCAGCAGGAGGGACAGGGGGAACACTGAAGCTTTCTTT.

CDR3 loop: CASSYPGLEGYEQYF. Here the CDR3 DNA reads TGTGCCAGCAGCTATCCGGGACTAGAAGGCTACGAGCAGTACTTC. The rearrangement uses TRBV5-6 and TRBJ2-7, with TRBD2 identical over 8 bases. V was pared by 3 bases and J by 3 bases, with 8 bases of the junction left unmatched. The CDR3 spans 15 residues. Looked up from germline, CDR1 is SGHDT and CDR2 is YYEEEE.

V gene TRBV18 combines with J gene TRBJ1-5, with 9 bases that match TRBD1. With 4 bases clipped from V and 8 bases from J, the junction kept 6 bases outside the gene matches. The CDR3 is 14 amino acids. Germline loops: CDR1 KGHSH, CDR2 LQKENI. The CDR3 coding sequence is TGTGCCAGCTCACGGGGACAGGGCGGAGAGCCCCAGCATTTT. Protein sequence: CASSRGQGGEPQHF.

J is TRBJ2-7 and V is TRBV11-2; TRBD1 agrees at 11 bases. V lost 1 base, J lost 3 bases, and 2 bases stayed unmatched. Germline lookup yields CDR1 SGHAT and CDR2 FQNNGV. The length of the CDR3 is 15 residues. The CDR3 reads CASSLGDRGIYEQYF. The CDR3 nucleotides read TGTGCCAGCAGCTTAGGGGACAGGGGGATCTACGAGCAGTACTTC. The variable domain in full, with the rest retrieved from reference TRBV11-2 and TRBJ2-7, is EAGVAQSPRYKIIEKRQSVAFWCNPISGHATLYWYQQILGQGPKLLIQFQNNGVVDDSQLPKDRFSAERLKGVDSTLKIQPAKLEDSAVYLCASSLGDRGIYEQYFGPGTRLTVT.

This rearrangement joins TRBV20-1 to TRBJ1-6, with D perhaps TRBD1 (5 bases). The germline gives CDR1 DFQATT, CDR2 SNEGSKA (reference sequence). The V gene lost 4 bases and the J gene lost 13 bases, with 11 bases spanning the gap. This CDR3 has 11 amino acids. CDR3: CSATPGGPLHF. CDR3 in DNA: TGCAGTGCTACCCCCGGGGGGCCCCTCCACTTT.

In regard to this clone: At one end, the junction sequence differs from germline, possibly due to a read error. The V gene is TRBV7-7, the J gene TRBJ2-3, with 7 bases that match TRBD2. Germline V CDR1 and CDR2: SSHAT, FNYEAQ (reference sequence). The CDR3 is 15 residues long. DNA for the CDR3: TGTGCTAGCAGCTTAGAGGCAGGGAGGGCAGATACGCAGTATTTT. Amino acids: CASSLEAGRADTQYF.